A single T cell receptor beta chain is shown here with its context. Antigen specificity is unknown. The CDR3 has 16 amino acids. The germline gives CDR1 MDHEN, CDR2 SYDVKM. The J segment lost 6 bases and the V segment lost 6 bases, leaving 14 bases of the junction unmatched. This entry comes from a study of blood T cells in healthy people across ages. Study-wide results and caveats: One million T cells yielded diversity estimates that were considered underestimates. With age, beta diversity per million T cells declined roughly linearly, significantly by 40 to 50. Diversity was higher, and naive CD4+ cells more numerous, in long-lived donors than in aged donors.

PCR was performed a second time for 7 to 11 cycles using a sample-barcoded 5' primer and a J-beta primer mix. Every cDNA molecule carried a tag from a template-switch adaptor bearing 12 random nucleotides. TCRdb used MiXCR to reprocess the 5' RACE reads, holding one entry per CDR3 protein. Altogether about 720,000 distinct CDR3 sequences are present, 20% to 25% being singletons, with the ten largest covering roughly 22%. This TCR derives from a man aged 65 to 79 in good health. Material: blood. V gene TRBV28 combines with J gene TRBJ2-1; 7 bases align to TRBD2. In DNA, the CDR3 is TGTGCCAGCAGCCCTTTTTATCTCGGGAGGAGCAATGAGCAGTTCTTC. It specifies CASSPFYLGRSNEQFF.